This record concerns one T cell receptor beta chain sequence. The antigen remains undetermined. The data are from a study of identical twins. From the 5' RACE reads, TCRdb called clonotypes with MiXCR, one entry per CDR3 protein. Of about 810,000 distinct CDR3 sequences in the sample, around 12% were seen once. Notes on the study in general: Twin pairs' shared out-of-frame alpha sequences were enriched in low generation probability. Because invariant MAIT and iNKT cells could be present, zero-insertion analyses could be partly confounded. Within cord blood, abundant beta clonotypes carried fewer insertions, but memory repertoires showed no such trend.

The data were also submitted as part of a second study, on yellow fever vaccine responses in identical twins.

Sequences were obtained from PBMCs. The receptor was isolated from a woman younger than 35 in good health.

DNA of the CDR3: TGTGCCAGCAGGGGAGGTGGTAGCACTGAAGCTTTCTTT. It codes for CASRGGGSTEAFF. The chain carries TRBV12-3 or TRBV12-4 and TRBJ1-1; D gene ambiguous. V lost 6 bases and J 4 bases, leaving 12 bases between the germline ends. The CDR3 is 13 residues long.